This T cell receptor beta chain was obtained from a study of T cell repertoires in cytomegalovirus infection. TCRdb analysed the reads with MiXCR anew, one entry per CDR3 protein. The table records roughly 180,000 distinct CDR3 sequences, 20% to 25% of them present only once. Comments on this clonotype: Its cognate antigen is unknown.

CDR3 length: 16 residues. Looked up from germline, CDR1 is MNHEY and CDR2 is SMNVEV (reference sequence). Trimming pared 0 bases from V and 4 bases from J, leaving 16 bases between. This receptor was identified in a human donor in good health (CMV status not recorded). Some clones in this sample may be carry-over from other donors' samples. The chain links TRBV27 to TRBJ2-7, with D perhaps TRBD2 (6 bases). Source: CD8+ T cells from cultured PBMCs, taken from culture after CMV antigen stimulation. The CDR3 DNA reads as TGTGCCAGCAGTTTATCGTTAACCGTCGGGAGATACGAGCAGTACTTC. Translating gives CASSLSLTVGRYEQYF.